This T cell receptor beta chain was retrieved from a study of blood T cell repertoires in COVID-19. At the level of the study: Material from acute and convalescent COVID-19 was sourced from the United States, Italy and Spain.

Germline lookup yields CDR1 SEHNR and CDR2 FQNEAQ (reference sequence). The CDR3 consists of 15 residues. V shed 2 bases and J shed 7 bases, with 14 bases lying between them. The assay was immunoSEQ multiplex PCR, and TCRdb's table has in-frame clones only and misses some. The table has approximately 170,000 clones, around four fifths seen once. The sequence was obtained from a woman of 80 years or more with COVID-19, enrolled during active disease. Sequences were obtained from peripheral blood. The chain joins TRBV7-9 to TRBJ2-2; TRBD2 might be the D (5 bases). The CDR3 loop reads CASSLRSGVIGELFF. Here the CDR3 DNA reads TGTGCCAGCAGCTTACGCTCCGGGGTGATCGGGGAGCTGTTTTTT.